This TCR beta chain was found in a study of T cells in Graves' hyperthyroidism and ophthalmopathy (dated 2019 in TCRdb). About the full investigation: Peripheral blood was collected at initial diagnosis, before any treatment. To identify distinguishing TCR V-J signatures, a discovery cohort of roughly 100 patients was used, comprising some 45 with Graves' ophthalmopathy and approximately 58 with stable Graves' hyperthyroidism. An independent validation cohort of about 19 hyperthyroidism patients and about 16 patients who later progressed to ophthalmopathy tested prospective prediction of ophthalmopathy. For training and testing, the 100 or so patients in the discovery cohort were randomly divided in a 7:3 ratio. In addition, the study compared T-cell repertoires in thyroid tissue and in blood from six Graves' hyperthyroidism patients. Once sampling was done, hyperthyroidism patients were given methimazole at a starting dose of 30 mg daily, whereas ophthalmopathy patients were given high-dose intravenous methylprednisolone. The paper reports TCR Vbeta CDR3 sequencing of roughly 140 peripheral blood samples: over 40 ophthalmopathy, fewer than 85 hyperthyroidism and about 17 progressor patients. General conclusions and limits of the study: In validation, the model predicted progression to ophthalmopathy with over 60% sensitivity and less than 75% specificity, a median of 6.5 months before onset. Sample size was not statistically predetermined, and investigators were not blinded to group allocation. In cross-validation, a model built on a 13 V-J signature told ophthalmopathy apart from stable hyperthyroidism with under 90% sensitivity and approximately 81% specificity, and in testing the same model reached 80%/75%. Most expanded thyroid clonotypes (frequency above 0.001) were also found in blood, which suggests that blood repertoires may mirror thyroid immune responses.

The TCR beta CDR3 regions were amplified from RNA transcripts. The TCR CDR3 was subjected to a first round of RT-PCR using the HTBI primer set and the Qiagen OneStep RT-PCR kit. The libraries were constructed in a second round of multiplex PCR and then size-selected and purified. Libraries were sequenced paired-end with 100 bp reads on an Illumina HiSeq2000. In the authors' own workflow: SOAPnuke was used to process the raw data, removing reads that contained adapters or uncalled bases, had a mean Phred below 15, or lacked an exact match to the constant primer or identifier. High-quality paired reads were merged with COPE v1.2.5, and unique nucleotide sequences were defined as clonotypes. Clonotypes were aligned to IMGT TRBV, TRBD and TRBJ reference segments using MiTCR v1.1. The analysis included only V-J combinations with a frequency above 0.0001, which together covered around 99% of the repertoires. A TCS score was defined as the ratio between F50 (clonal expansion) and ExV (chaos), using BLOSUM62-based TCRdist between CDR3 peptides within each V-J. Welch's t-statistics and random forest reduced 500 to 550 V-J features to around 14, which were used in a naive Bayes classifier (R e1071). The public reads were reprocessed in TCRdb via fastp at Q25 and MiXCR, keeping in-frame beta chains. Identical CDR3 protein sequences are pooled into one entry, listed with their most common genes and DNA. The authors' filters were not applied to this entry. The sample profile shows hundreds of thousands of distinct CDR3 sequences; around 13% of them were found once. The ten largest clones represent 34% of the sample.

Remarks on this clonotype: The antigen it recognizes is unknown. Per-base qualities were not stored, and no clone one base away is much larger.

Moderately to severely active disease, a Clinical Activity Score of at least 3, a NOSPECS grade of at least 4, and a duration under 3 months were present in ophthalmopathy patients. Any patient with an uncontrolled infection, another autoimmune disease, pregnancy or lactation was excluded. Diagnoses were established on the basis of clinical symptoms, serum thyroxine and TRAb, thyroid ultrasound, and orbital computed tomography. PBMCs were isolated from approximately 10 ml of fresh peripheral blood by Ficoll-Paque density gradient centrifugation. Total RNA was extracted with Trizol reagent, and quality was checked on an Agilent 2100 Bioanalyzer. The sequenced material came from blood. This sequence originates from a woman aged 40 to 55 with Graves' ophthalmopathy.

The CDR3 loop reads CASSHRYGYEQYF. The DNA sequence is TGCGCCAGCAGCCACCGTTACGGTTACGAGCAGTACTTC. The sequence is built from TRBV4-1 and TRBJ2-7; the D segment cannot be called with confidence. CDR1 and CDR2, per the germline V gene, are MGHRA and YSYEKL. From cysteine to phenylalanine, the CDR3 is 13 amino acids long. CDR3 DNA only is kept here, 39 bases in frame from base 1. V loses 3 bases, J loses 4 bases, and the germline ends lie 10 bases apart.